The T cell receptor beta chain under discussion was sequenced for a study of T cells after yellow fever vaccination. Looking at the study overall: SMART-Seq v4 Ultra Low Input served to prepare low-cell-number fractions.

Study-level results: Only a minor proportion of clonotypes was detected across both CD4 and CD8 compartments. Clones that expanded after primary vaccination mostly reappeared after the booster (96% CD4, roughly 87% CD8).

This clonotype was observed a handful of times. Its antigen is still unknown. The CDR3 sequence is 15 residues long. Trimming pared 5 bases from V and 1 base from J, leaving 16 bases between. Germline CDR1 reads DFQATT; CDR2 reads SNEGSKA (reference sequence). Universal primer sites and UMIs were introduced during 5'RACE template-switching synthesis of TCR cDNA. TCRdb re-called the 5' RACE reads with MiXCR, one entry per CDR3 protein. The data hold about 240,000 distinct CDR3 sequences, with 6% to 7.5% observed a single time. This sequence originates from a man aged 25 to 40 who received the YFV17D yellow fever vaccine. The sequencing here drew on CD4+ T cells sorted from PBMCs, taken 15 days after the yellow fever booster vaccination. The chain is built from TRBV20-1 and TRBJ2-3; D is uncertain. CDR3 bases: TGCAGTGCTTTGGATTCGCGTGGGGGCACAGATACGCAGTATTTT. Translation: CSALDSRGGTDTQYF.